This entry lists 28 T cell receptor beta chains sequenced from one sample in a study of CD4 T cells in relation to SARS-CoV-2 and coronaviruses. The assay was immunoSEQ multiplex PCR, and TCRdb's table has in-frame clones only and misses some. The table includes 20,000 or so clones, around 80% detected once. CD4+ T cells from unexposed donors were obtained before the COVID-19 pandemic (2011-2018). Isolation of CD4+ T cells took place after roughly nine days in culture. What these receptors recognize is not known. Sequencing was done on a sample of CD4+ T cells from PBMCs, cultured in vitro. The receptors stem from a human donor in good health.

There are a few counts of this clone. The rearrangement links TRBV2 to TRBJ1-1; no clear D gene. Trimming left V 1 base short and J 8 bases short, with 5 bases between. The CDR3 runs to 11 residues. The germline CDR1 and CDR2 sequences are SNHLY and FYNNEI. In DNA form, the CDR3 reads TGTGCCAGCAGTGAAGGCAGGGAAGCTTTCTTT. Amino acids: CASSEGREAFF.

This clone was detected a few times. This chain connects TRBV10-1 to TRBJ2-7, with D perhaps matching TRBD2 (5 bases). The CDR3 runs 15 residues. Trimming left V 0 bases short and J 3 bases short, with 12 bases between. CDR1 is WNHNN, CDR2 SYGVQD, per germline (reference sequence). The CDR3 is CASSESSGESYEQYF. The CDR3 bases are TGCGCCAGCAGTGAGTCCTCCGGGGAAAGCTACGAGCAGTACTTC.

CDR3 DNA sequence: TGTGCCAGCAGTGGGAGTGGGTACGAGCAGTACTTC. This gives the protein CASSGSGYEQYF. The gene calls are TRBV6-2 or TRBV6-3 and TRBJ2-7, with TRBD2 as a possible D gene (5 bases). V was shortened by 5 bases and J by 4 bases, with 9 bases between the two germline ends. Germline V gene data show CDR1 as MNHEY and CDR2 as SVGEGT. This CDR3 contains 12 residues.

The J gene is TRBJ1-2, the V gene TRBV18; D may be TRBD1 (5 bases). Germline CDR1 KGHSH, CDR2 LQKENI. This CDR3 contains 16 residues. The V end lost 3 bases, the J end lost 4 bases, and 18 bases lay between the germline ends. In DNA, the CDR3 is TGTGCCAGCTCACCCGGTGGGGGGGAGAGTGGCTATGGCTACACCTTC. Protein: CASSPGGGESGYGYTF.

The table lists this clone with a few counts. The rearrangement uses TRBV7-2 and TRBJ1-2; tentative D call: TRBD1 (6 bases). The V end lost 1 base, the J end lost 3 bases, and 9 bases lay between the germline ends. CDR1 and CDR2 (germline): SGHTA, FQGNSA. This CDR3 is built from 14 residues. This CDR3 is CASSLGGADYGYTF. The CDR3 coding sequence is TGTGCCAGCAGCTTAGGGGGGGCTGACTATGGCTACACCTTC.

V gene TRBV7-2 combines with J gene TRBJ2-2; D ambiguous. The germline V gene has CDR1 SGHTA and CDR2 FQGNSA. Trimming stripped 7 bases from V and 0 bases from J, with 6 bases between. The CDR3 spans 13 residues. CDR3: CASTTPNTGELFF. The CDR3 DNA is TGTGCCAGCACGACACCGAACACCGGGGAGCTGTTTTTT.

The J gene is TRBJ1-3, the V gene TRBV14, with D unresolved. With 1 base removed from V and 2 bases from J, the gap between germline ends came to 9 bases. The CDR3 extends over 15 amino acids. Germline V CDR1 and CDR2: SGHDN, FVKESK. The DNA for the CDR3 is TGTGCCAGCAGCCAAGCCGGTGGACCTGGAAACACCATATATTTT. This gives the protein CASSQAGGPGNTIYF.

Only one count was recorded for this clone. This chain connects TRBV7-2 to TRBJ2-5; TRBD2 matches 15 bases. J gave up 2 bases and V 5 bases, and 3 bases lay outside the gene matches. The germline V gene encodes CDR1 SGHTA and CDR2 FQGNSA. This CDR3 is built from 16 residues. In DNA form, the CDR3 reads TGTGCCAGCAGCGGACTAGCGGGGGGGAAACAAGAGACCCAGTACTTC. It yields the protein CASSGLAGGKQETQYF.

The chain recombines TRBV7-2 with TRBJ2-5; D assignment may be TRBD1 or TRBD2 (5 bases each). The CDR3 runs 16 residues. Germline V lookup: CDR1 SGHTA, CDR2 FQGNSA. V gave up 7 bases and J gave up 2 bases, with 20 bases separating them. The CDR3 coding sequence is TGTGCCAGCATCCCTGGGGGTTGGGGGATACAAGAGACCCAGTACTTC. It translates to CASIPGGWGIQETQYF.

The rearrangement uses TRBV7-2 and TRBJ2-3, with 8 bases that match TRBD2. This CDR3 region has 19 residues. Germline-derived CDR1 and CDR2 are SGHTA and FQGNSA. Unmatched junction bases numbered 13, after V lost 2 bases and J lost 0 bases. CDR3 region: CASSLSFGGGRRSTDTQYF. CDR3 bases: TGTGCCAGCAGCTTAAGTTTCGGGGGGGGTAGAAGGAGCACAGATACGCAGTATTTT.

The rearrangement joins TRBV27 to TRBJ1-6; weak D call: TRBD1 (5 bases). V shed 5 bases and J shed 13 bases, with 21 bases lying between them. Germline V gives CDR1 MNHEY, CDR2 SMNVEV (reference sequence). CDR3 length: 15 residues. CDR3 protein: CASSQGTEGRRPLHF. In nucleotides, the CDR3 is TGTGCCAGCAGTCAAGGGACGGAAGGGCGGAGGCCCCTCCACTTT.

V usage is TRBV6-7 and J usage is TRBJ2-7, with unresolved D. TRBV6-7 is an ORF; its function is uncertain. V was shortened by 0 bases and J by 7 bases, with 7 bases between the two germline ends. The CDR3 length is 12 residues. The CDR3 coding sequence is TGTGCCAGCAGTTACTCGCTGGGTGAGCAGTACTTC. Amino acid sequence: CASSYSLGEQYF.

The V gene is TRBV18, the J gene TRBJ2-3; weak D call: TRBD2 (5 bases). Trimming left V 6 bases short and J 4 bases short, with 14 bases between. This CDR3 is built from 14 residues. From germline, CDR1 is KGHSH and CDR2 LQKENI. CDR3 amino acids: CASSPGGGADTQYF. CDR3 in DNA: TGTGCCAGCTCCCCCGGCGGAGGCGCAGATACGCAGTATTTT.

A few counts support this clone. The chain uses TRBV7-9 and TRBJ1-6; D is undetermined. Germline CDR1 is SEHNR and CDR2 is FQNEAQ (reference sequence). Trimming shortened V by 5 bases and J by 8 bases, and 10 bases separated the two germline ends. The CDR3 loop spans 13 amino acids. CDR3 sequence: CASSPIGDSPLHF. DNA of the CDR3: TGTGCCAGCAGCCCCATAGGTGATTCACCCCTCCACTTT. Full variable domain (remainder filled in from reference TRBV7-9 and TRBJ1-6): DTGVSQNPRHKITKRGQNVTFRCDPISEHNRLYWYRQTLGQGPEFLTYFQNEAQLEKSRLLSDRFSAERPKGSFSTLEIQRTEQGDSAMYLCASSPIGDSPLHFGNGTRLTVT.

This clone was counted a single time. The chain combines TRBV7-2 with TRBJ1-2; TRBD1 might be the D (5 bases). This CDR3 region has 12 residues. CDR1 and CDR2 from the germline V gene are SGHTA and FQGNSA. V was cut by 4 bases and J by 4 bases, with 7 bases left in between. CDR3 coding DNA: TGTGCCAGCAGCTCTCAGGGCTATGGCTACACCTTC. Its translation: CASSSQGYGYTF.

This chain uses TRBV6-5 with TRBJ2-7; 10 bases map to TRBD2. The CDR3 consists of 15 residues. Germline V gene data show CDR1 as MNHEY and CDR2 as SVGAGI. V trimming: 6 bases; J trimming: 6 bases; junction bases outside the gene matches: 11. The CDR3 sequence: CASRGLDSGGTEQYF. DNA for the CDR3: TGTGCCAGCAGGGGTTTGGATAGCGGGGGGACCGAGCAGTACTTC.

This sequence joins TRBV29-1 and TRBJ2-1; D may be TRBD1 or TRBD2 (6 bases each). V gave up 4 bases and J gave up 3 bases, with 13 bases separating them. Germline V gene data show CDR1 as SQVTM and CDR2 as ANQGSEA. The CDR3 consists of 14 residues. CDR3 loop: CSVAKGGSYNEQFF. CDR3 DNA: TGCAGCGTTGCAAAGGGGGGAAGCTACAATGAGCAGTTCTTC.

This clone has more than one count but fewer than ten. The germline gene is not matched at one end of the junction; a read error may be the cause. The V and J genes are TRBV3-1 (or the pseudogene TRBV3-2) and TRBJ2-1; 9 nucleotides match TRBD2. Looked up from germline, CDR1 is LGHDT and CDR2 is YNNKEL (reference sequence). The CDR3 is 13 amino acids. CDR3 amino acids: CASSLLGAGGPLF. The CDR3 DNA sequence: TGTGCCAGCAGCCTATTAGGAGCGGGAGGCCCCCTCTTC.

CDR3 region: CASSPRGKGEKLFF. The CDR3 bases are TGTGCCAGCAGCCCCAGGGGCAAGGGTGAAAAACTGTTTTTT. This chain joins TRBV4-2 and TRBJ1-4; TRBD1 is a possible D gene (6 bases). Per germline, CDR1 LGHNA and CDR2 YNFKEQ. Trimming left V 4 bases short and J 7 bases short, with 13 bases between. There are 14 residues in the CDR3.

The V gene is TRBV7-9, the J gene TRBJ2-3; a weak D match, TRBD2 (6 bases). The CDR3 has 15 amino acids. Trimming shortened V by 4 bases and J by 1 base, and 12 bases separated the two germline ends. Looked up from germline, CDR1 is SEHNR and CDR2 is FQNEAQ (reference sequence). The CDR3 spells CASSWRASGTDTQYF. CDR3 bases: TGTGCCAGCAGCTGGCGAGCTAGCGGCACAGATACGCAGTATTTT.

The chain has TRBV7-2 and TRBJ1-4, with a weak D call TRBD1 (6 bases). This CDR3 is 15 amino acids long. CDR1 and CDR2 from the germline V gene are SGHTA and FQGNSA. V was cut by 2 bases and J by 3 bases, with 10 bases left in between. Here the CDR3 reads CASSLPQGANEKLFF. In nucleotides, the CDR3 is TGTGCCAGCAGCTTACCACAGGGAGCTAATGAAAAACTGTTTTTT.

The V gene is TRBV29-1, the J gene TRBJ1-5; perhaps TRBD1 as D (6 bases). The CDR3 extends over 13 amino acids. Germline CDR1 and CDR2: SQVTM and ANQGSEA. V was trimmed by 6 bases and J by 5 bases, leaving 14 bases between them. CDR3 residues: CSVGGADDQPQHF. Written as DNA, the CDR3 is TGCAGCGTCGGGGGGGCAGACGATCAGCCCCAGCATTTT. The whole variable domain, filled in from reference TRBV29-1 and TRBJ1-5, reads SAVISQKPSRDICQRGTSLTIQCQVDSQVTMMFWYRQQPGQSLTLIATANQGSEATYESGFVIDKFPISRPNLTFSTLTVSNMSPEDSSIYLCSVGGADDQPQHFGDGTRLSIL.

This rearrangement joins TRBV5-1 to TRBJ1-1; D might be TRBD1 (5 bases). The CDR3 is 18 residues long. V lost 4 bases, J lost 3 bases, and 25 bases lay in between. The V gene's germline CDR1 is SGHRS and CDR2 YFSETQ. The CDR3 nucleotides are TGCGCCAGCAGCGACGTCCTCGGTGGCCGGGGGGAATACACTGAAGCTTTCTTT. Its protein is CASSDVLGGRGEYTEAFF.

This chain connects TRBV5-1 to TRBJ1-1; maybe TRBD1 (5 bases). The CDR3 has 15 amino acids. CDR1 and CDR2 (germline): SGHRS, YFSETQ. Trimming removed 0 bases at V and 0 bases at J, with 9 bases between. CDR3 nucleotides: TGCGCCAGCAGCTTGGAGGGGTACTTGAACACTGAAGCTTTCTTT. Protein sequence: CASSLEGYLNTEAFF.

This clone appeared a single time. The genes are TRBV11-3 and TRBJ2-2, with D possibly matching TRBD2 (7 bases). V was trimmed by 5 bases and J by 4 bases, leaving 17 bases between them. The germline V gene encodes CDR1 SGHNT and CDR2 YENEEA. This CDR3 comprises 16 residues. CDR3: CASSPRVGGLTGELFF. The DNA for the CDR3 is TGTGCCAGCAGCCCTCGCGTCGGGGGGCTCACCGGGGAGCTGTTTTTT.

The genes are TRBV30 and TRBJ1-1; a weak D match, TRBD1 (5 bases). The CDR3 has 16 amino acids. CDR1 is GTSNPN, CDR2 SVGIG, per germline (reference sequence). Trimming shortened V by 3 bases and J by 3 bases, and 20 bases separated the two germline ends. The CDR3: CAWSVRSGLVDTEAFF. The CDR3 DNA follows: TGTGCCTGGAGCGTAAGGTCGGGACTGGTGGACACTGAAGCTTTCTTT.

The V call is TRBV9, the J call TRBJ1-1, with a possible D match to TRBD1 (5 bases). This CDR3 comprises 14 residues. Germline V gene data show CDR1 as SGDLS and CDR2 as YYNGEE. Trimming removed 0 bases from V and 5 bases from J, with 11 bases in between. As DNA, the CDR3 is TGTGCCAGCAGCGTAGGGGGCGGATTAACTGAAGCTTTCTTT. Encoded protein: CASSVGGGLTEAFF.

The CDR3 DNA sequence: TGTGCCAGCAGCCCTGAGGGACAGGGTGCAGAGACCCAGTACTTC. Protein sequence: CASSPEGQGAETQYF. The gene calls are TRBV2 and TRBJ2-5, with TRBD1 identical over 9 bases. The CDR3 has 15 residues. The V segment lost 6 bases and the J segment 4 bases; nucleotides outside the gene matches: 9. The germline CDR1 and CDR2 sequences are SNHLY and FYNNEI.